The entry below gives a single T cell receptor beta chain sequence along with its context. The authors' processing: Amplification of reference gene primers provided the estimated nucleated cell counts. Sequencing was performed with immunoSEQ multiplex PCR; in TCRdb, only in-frame clones are kept and a portion is missing. V and J calls and clone size are as listed in that table; D and trimming were resolved from the DNA. The profile covers under 250,000 clones, with around 81% appearing a single time and about 2.3% taken by the ten largest. The sample originates from a study of blood T cell repertoires in COVID-19. Background on the study: Both acute and convalescent COVID-19 samples were obtained from the United States, Italy and Spain. Sample material is recorded as cDNA or gDNA derived from T cells, B-cell-depleted T cells, or PBMCs.

V lost 1 base to trimming and J lost 5 bases, with 10 bases between them. The CDR3 sequence is 14 residues long. Germline CDR1 reads LNHNV; CDR2 reads YYDKDF (reference sequence). The chain recombines TRBV15 with TRBJ2-3; TRBD2 might be the D (5 bases). Sequencing was performed on peripheral blood. This sequence was found in a woman in her fifties or sixties with acute or convalescent COVID-19. CDR3 DNA sequence: TGTGCCACCAGCAGAGCGCGGGTACAAGATACGCAGTATTTT. It encodes CATSRARVQDTQYF.